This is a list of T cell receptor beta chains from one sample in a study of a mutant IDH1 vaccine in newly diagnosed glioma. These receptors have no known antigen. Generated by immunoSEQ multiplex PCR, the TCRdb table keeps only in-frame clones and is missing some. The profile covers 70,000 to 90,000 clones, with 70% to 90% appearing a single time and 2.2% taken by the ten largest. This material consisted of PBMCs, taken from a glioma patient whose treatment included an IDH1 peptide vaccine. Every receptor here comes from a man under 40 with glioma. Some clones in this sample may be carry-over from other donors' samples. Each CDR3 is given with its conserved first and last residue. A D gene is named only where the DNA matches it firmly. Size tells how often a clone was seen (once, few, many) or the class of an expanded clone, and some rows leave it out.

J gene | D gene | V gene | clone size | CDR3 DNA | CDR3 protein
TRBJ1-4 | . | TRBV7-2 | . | TGTGCCAGCAGCTTAAGGAAGAAAGGGTTTGGGGAAAAACTGTTTTTT | CASSLRKKGFGEKLFF
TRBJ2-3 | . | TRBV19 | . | TGTGCCAGTAGTATTGGACCCAACACAGATACGCAGTATTTT | CASSIGPNTDTQYF
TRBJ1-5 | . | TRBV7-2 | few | TGTGCCAGCAGCTCAACGTATAGCAATCAGCCCCAGCATTTT | CASSSTYSNQPQHF
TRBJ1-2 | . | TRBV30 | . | TGTGCCTGGGCTACCGGGGCCTCTGTCTATGGCTACACCTTC | CAWATGASVYGYTF
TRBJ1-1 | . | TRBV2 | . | TGTGCCAGCACCACCGAGAACACTGAAGCTTTCTTT | CASTTENTEAFF
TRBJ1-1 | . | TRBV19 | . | TGTGCCAGTAACGCCCGGCAGGGCGACACTGAAGCTTTCTTT | CASNARQGDTEAFF
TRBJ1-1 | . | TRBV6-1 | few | TGTGCCAGCAGTACAGGAAGGAACACTGAAGCTTTCTTT | CASSTGRNTEAFF
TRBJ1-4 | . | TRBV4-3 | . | TGCGCCAGCAGCCAAGACCGTAGGGATGACGGTGAAAAACTGTTTTTT | CASSQDRRDDGEKLFF
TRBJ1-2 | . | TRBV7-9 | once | TGTGCCAGCAGCAATCAATGCCCGGGGGCCATGGATGGCTACACCTTC | CASSNQCPGAMDGYTF
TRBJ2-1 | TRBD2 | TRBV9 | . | TGTGCCAGCAGCGAACGAAGCGGGAGCTCCTACAATGAGCAGTTCTTC | CASSERSGSSYNEQFF
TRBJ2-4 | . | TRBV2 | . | TGTGCCAGCAGAGTAGAGAGGTCCGGGCACATTCAGTACTTC | CASRVERSGHIQYF
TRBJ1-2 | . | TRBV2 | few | TGTGCCAGCAGTGCGTGGGGGCAGGGGACCTATGGCTACACCTTC | CASSAWGQGTYGYTF
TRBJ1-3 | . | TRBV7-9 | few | TGTGCCAGCAGCTTAGACAGGAACGGAAACACCATATATTTT | CASSLDRNGNTIYF
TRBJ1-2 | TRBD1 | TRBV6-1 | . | TGTGCCAGCAGCGGGGACCAGGGGGTCCTTCATGGCTACACCTTC | CASSGDQGVLHGYTF
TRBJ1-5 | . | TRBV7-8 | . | TGTGCCAGCAGCTTAACGACTCGACGGCAGCCCCAGCATTTT | CASSLTTRRQPQHF
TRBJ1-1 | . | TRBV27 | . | TGTGCCAGCAGTTGGGGGGGAAACACTGAAGCTTTCTTT | CASSWGGNTEAFF
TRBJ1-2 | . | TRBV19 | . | TGTGCCAGTAGTGTATCTGGGGGCTATGGCTACACCTTC | CASSVSGGYGYTF
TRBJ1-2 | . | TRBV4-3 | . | TGCGCCAGCAGCCAAGATCTGAATAACTATGGCTACACCTTC | CASSQDLNNYGYTF
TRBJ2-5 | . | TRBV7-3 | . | TGTGCCAGCAGCTTAAGTAAACAAGAGACCCAGTACTTC | CASSLSKQETQYF
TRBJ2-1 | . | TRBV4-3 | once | TGCGCCAGCAGCCAAGACCCGGCAGGGGCGGGACACAATGAGCAGTTCTTC | CASSQDPAGAGHNEQFF
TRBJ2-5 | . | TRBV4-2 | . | TGTGCCAGCAGCCAAGACGACCCCCCGGGAGAGACCCAGTACTTC | CASSQDDPPGETQYF